The subject of this entry is one T cell receptor (beta chain). The sample belongs to a study of T cells after yellow fever vaccination. The CDR3 extends over 18 amino acids. V lost 0 bases and J lost 1, with 16 bases in between. Germline CDR1 reads MNHEY; CDR2 reads SVGAGI. A process of 5'RACE template switching, which added a universal primer site and UMIs, was used to make TCR cDNA. One entry per CDR3 protein results from TCRdb running MiXCR on the 5' RACE reads. Of some 52,000 distinct CDR3 sequences listed, 6.6% are singletons. The receptor comes from a man younger than 35 who received the YFV17D yellow fever vaccine. The chain joins TRBV6-5 to TRBJ2-1, with TRBD2 as a possible D gene (5 bases). Sample: CD8+ T cells not binding an NS4B(214-222) dextramer, sorted from PBMCs, taken around 45 days after the first yellow fever vaccination. As DNA, the CDR3 is TGTGCCAGCAGTTACTCGGTGGCCCCGGGGTCGTCCTACAATGAGCAGTTCTTC. It yields the protein CASSYSVAPGSSYNEQFF.